These T cell receptor beta chains were read from a single sample in a study of blood T cell repertoires in COVID-19. Clones were sequenced by immunoSEQ multiplex PCR, and TCRdb holds only the in-frame ones, with some missing. The data contain approximately 300,000 clones, roughly 84% of them seen just once; the ten biggest clones take up 15% to 18%. The sequenced sample consisted of peripheral blood. The receptors stem from a person between 65 and 79 years old with COVID-19, enrolled during active disease. The CDR3 runs from the conserved cysteine through the conserved F or W. The D gene is left open where the match is weak. Some rows mark clone size as missing; the rest say once, few, many or name a class of expanded clone.

d_gene: .; j_gene: TRBJ1-2; abundance: .; v_gene: TRBV3-1/TRBV3-2; CDR3nt: TGTGCCAGCAGCCACGGGGGGGGGTTTGGCTACACCTTC; CDR3aa: CASSHGGGFGYTF
d_gene: TRBD2; j_gene: TRBJ2-2; abundance: .; v_gene: TRBV5-1; CDR3nt: TGCGCCAGCAGCGCCCGGGGGGCGAACACCGGGGAGCTGTTTTTT; CDR3aa: CASSARGANTGELFF
d_gene: .; j_gene: TRBJ2-1; abundance: .; v_gene: TRBV7-2; CDR3nt: TGTGCCAGCAGCTTAATCCCGGACAAGTACAATGAGCAGTTCTTC; CDR3aa: CASSLIPDKYNEQFF
d_gene: TRBD2; j_gene: TRBJ2-1; abundance: .; v_gene: TRBV4-2; CDR3nt: TGTGCCAGCAGCCAAGATCGGGCTAGCGGGAGGGGTGCCGTTGAGCAGTTCTTC; CDR3aa: CASSQDRASGRGAVEQFF
d_gene: TRBD1; j_gene: TRBJ2-1; abundance: .; v_gene: TRBV6-6; CDR3nt: TGTGCCAGCAGTTGGGGGACAGGGGACTACAATGAGCAGTTCTTC; CDR3aa: CASSWGTGDYNEQFF
d_gene: TRBD2; j_gene: TRBJ2-1; abundance: .; v_gene: TRBV7-9; CDR3nt: TGTGCCAGCAGCTTAGATTCCCCGGGAGGTGAGCAGTTCTTC; CDR3aa: CASSLDSPGGEQFF
d_gene: .; j_gene: TRBJ2-6; abundance: .; v_gene: TRBV5-1; CDR3nt: TGCGCCAGCAGCTTCAGGGTTGCGGCTGGGGCCAACGTCCTGACTTTC; CDR3aa: CASSFRVAAGANVLTF
d_gene: TRBD2; j_gene: TRBJ2-1; abundance: .; v_gene: TRBV28; CDR3nt: TGTGCCAGCACGACGGGGGGGCATCCCAGCGACGAGCAGTTCTTC; CDR3aa: CASTTGGHPSDEQFF
d_gene: .; j_gene: TRBJ1-2; abundance: .; v_gene: TRBV24-1; CDR3nt: TGTGCCACCAGTGATCAAGGGGGACCCCCGTCTGGCTACACCTTC; CDR3aa: CATSDQGGPPSGYTF
d_gene: .; j_gene: TRBJ1-1; abundance: .; v_gene: TRBV10-3; CDR3nt: TGTGCCATCAGTGATGGCAGGGGCCTGAACACTGAAGCTTTCTTT; CDR3aa: CAISDGRGLNTEAFF
d_gene: .; j_gene: TRBJ2-5; abundance: .; v_gene: TRBV9; CDR3nt: TGTGCCAGCAGCGTAGACATCACGACAGGTTACCAAGAGACCCAGTACTTC; CDR3aa: CASSVDITTGYQETQYF
d_gene: TRBD2; j_gene: TRBJ2-7; abundance: once; v_gene: TRBV4-2; CDR3nt: TGTGCCAGCAGCCAAGTCCAAGCGGGAGGGCCGGGGGAGCAGTACTTC; CDR3aa: CASSQVQAGGPGEQYF
d_gene: .; j_gene: TRBJ1-5; abundance: .; v_gene: TRBV5-7; CDR3nt: TGTGCCAGCAGGTTTGGTGTTAGTTCGTTGTGGCCCCAGCATTTT; CDR3aa: CASRFGVSSLWPQHF
d_gene: TRBD1; j_gene: TRBJ2-7; abundance: once; v_gene: TRBV7-8; CDR3nt: TGTGCCAGCAGCTTAGGGGACAGGGACTACGAGCAGTACTTC; CDR3aa: CASSLGDRDYEQYF
d_gene: .; j_gene: TRBJ1-6; abundance: .; v_gene: TRBV27; CDR3nt: TGTGCCAGCAGTTTTCGGGGGGCTTCACCCCTCCACTTT; CDR3aa: CASSFRGASPLHF
d_gene: .; j_gene: TRBJ2-5; abundance: .; v_gene: TRBV29-1; CDR3nt: TGCAGCGCACCGGACACTTACTGGGAGACCCAGTACTTC; CDR3aa: CSAPDTYWETQYF
d_gene: .; j_gene: TRBJ1-2; abundance: .; v_gene: TRBV3-1/TRBV3-2; CDR3nt: TGTGCCAGCAGCCGAGGAATGCAGGGTCGTAGCTATGGCTACACCTTC; CDR3aa: CASSRGMQGRSYGYTF
d_gene: .; j_gene: TRBJ1-6; abundance: few; v_gene: TRBV11-2; CDR3nt: TGTGCCAGCAGCTCATCCGGGACAAGGACTTCACCCCTCCACTTT; CDR3aa: CASSSSGTRTSPLHF
d_gene: .; j_gene: TRBJ2-5; abundance: .; v_gene: TRBV6-6; CDR3nt: TGTGCCAGCAGTATATCTCTGGAGACCCAGTACTTC; CDR3aa: CASSISLETQYF
d_gene: TRBD1; j_gene: TRBJ1-5; abundance: .; v_gene: TRBV30; CDR3nt: TGTGCCTGGAGTACAGGGGGCCTCAATCAGCCCCAGCATTTT; CDR3aa: CAWSTGGLNQPQHF
d_gene: TRBD1; j_gene: TRBJ2-7; abundance: few; v_gene: TRBV12-3/TRBV12-4; CDR3nt: TGTGCCAGCGTCCGGACAGGATCCTACGAGCAGTACTTC; CDR3aa: CASVRTGSYEQYF
d_gene: TRBD2; j_gene: TRBJ2-3; abundance: .; v_gene: TRBV7-2; CDR3nt: TGTGCCAGCAGCATTAGCGGGAGGGGATCAGATACGCAGTATTTT; CDR3aa: CASSISGRGSDTQYF
d_gene: TRBD1; j_gene: TRBJ1-2; abundance: once; v_gene: TRBV28; CDR3nt: TGTGCCAGCAGTTTGCAGGGGGGAGTAATCTATGGCTACACCTTC; CDR3aa: CASSLQGGVIYGYTF
d_gene: .; j_gene: TRBJ1-3; abundance: .; v_gene: TRBV19; CDR3nt: TGTGCCAGTAGATTACGGGAGTTCTCTGGAAACACCATATATTTT; CDR3aa: CASRLREFSGNTIYF
d_gene: TRBD1; j_gene: TRBJ1-4; abundance: .; v_gene: TRBV5-5; CDR3nt: TGTGCCAGCGGGGGACAGGGGGCTGAAAAACTGTTTTTT; CDR3aa: CASGGQGAEKLFF
d_gene: TRBD1; j_gene: TRBJ1-1; abundance: .; v_gene: TRBV4-3; CDR3nt: TGCGCCAGCAGCCAAGGGTCTTCAGGGGGTGGGACTGAAGCTTTCTTT; CDR3aa: CASSQGSSGGGTEAFF
d_gene: TRBD1; j_gene: TRBJ1-1; abundance: .; v_gene: TRBV10-1; CDR3nt: TGCGCCAGCAGTGAGTCGAAGGACAGGGGGCGTGCAGAGGGGGTTAGCACTGAAGCTTTCTTT; CDR3aa: CASSESKDRGRAEGVSTEAFF
d_gene: .; j_gene: TRBJ1-1; abundance: .; v_gene: TRBV6-2/TRBV6-3; CDR3nt: TGTGCCAGCAGTCCCACGTCGGCGAGGGCGCCTGCTGAAGCTTTCTTT; CDR3aa: CASSPTSARAPAEAFF
d_gene: .; j_gene: TRBJ1-5; abundance: .; v_gene: TRBV10-3; CDR3nt: TGTGCCATCAGTGATAGACAGGGCAATCAGCCCCAGCATTTT; CDR3aa: CAISDRQGNQPQHF
d_gene: TRBD1; j_gene: TRBJ2-7; abundance: .; v_gene: TRBV9; CDR3nt: TGTGCCAGCAGCCCCGGACAGGGGGCTTACGAGCAGTACTTC; CDR3aa: CASSPGQGAYEQYF
d_gene: .; j_gene: TRBJ2-1; abundance: .; v_gene: TRBV11-2; CDR3nt: TGTGCCAGCAGCGCCCTTCGGGAGTTAGGGTATGAGCAGTTCTTC; CDR3aa: CASSALRELGYEQFF
d_gene: TRBD1; j_gene: TRBJ1-6; abundance: .; v_gene: TRBV6-4; CDR3nt: TGTGCCAGCAGTGAAAACGACAGGGTTTCACCCCTCCACTTT; CDR3aa: CASSENDRVSPLHF
d_gene: .; j_gene: TRBJ2-7; abundance: .; v_gene: TRBV13; CDR3nt: TGTGCCAGCAGCTTAGAATGGCGGGGCCAGGGGGTGGCCTACGAGCAGTACTTC; CDR3aa: CASSLEWRGQGVAYEQYF
d_gene: TRBD2; j_gene: TRBJ2-3; abundance: once; v_gene: TRBV5-8; CDR3nt: TGTGCCAGCAGCCGTAGAGCGGGGAGGGCAGCCAGGGCAGATACGCAGTATTTT; CDR3aa: CASSRRAGRAARADTQYF
d_gene: TRBD1; j_gene: TRBJ2-2; abundance: .; v_gene: TRBV7-3; CDR3nt: TGTGCCAGCAGCTCCAACCTGGGACAGGGGATCGGCACCGGGGAGCTGTTTTTT; CDR3aa: CASSSNLGQGIGTGELFF
d_gene: .; j_gene: TRBJ2-2; abundance: .; v_gene: TRBV29-1; CDR3nt: TGCAGCGTTGAACTAGCCCCTGGAGGCACCGGGGAGCTGTTTTTT; CDR3aa: CSVELAPGGTGELFF
d_gene: TRBD1; j_gene: TRBJ2-7; abundance: .; v_gene: TRBV2; CDR3nt: TGTGCCACCAAAGGGACAGGGGTCGCCTACGAGCAGTACTTC; CDR3aa: CATKGTGVAYEQYF
d_gene: .; j_gene: TRBJ1-2; abundance: .; v_gene: TRBV3-1/TRBV3-2; CDR3nt: TGTGCCAGCAGCCAACGGGGGAATGGCTACACCTTC; CDR3aa: CASSQRGNGYTF
d_gene: TRBD2; j_gene: TRBJ2-7; abundance: .; v_gene: TRBV9; CDR3nt: TGTGCCAGCAGCGCCAACTTGGGAGGGCCTCAAAGCGAGCAGTACTTC; CDR3aa: CASSANLGGPQSEQYF
d_gene: TRBD2; j_gene: TRBJ2-1; abundance: .; v_gene: TRBV5-1; CDR3nt: TGCGCCAGCAGCCCCTCGGGACTAGACAATGAGCAGTTCTTC; CDR3aa: CASSPSGLDNEQFF
d_gene: TRBD1; j_gene: TRBJ2-3; abundance: .; v_gene: TRBV28; CDR3nt: TGTGCCAGCAGAAGGGACAGGACAGATACGCAGTATTTT; CDR3aa: CASRRDRTDTQYF
d_gene: .; j_gene: TRBJ1-5; abundance: .; v_gene: TRBV15; CDR3nt: TGTGCCACCAACAAGGGAGGGCAGGGCAATCAGCCCCAGCATTTT; CDR3aa: CATNKGGQGNQPQHF
d_gene: TRBD1; j_gene: TRBJ2-3; abundance: once; v_gene: TRBV11-1; CDR3nt: TGTGCCAGCAGCACGAGACAGGGGAACACAGATACGCAGTATTTT; CDR3aa: CASSTRQGNTDTQYF